The rows below give T cell receptor beta chains drawn from one sample of a study of identical twins. One entry per CDR3 protein results from TCRdb running MiXCR on the 5' RACE reads. The data contain over 550,000 distinct CDR3 sequences, 7.1% of them singletons. These same records also appear under a second study, on yellow fever vaccine responses in identical twins.

Material: PBMCs. These receptors all come from a woman younger than 35 in good health. Both conserved end residues are part of each CDR3. The D gene is left open where the match is weak. Clone size is shown for a subset of rows, as once, few, many or a class of expanded clone.

few | TRBJ1-1 | . | TRBV6-1 | CASSAPGMGFTEAFF | TGTGCCAGCAGTGCGCCGGGGATGGGGTTCACTGAAGCTTTCTTT
. | TRBJ2-5 | . | TRBV7-3 | CASSFDRTETQYF | TGTGCCAGCAGCTTTGACAGGACAGAGACCCAGTACTTC
few | TRBJ2-5 | TRBD1 | TRBV29-1 | CSVEGGDRRRETQYF | TGCAGCGTTGAAGGTGGGGACAGGAGGCGAGAGACCCAGTACTTC
many | TRBJ2-1 | . | TRBV7-2 | CASSFAGSRGGYNEQFF | TGTGCCAGCAGCTTCGCAGGGTCTCGTGGGGGCTACAATGAGCAGTTCTTC
. | TRBJ2-2 | TRBD2 | TRBV7-8 | CASSETSGLAGELFF | TGTGCCAGCAGCGAGACTAGCGGGCTCGCCGGGGAGCTGTTTTTT
many | TRBJ1-1 | TRBD1 | TRBV10-3 | CAISERTGMNTEAFF | TGTGCCATCAGTGAACGGACAGGCATGAACACTGAAGCTTTCTTT
many | TRBJ1-6 | . | TRBV7-6 | CASSSQGPTNSPLHF | TGTGCCAGCAGCTCCCAGGGACCGACTAATTCACCCCTCCACTTT
many | TRBJ1-5 | TRBD1 | TRBV6-1 | CASRETGGIDQPQHF | TGTGCCAGCAGAGAGACAGGGGGAATCGATCAGCCCCAGCATTTT
many | TRBJ2-2 | TRBD2 | TRBV10-1 | CASSPQWGGSGTGELFF | TGCGCCAGCAGTCCGCAGTGGGGCGGGAGTGGGACCGGGGAGCTGTTTTTT
many | TRBJ2-1 | . | TRBV12-3/TRBV12-4 | CASRSRGYNEQFF | TGTGCCAGCAGGTCACGGGGGTACAATGAGCAGTTCTTC